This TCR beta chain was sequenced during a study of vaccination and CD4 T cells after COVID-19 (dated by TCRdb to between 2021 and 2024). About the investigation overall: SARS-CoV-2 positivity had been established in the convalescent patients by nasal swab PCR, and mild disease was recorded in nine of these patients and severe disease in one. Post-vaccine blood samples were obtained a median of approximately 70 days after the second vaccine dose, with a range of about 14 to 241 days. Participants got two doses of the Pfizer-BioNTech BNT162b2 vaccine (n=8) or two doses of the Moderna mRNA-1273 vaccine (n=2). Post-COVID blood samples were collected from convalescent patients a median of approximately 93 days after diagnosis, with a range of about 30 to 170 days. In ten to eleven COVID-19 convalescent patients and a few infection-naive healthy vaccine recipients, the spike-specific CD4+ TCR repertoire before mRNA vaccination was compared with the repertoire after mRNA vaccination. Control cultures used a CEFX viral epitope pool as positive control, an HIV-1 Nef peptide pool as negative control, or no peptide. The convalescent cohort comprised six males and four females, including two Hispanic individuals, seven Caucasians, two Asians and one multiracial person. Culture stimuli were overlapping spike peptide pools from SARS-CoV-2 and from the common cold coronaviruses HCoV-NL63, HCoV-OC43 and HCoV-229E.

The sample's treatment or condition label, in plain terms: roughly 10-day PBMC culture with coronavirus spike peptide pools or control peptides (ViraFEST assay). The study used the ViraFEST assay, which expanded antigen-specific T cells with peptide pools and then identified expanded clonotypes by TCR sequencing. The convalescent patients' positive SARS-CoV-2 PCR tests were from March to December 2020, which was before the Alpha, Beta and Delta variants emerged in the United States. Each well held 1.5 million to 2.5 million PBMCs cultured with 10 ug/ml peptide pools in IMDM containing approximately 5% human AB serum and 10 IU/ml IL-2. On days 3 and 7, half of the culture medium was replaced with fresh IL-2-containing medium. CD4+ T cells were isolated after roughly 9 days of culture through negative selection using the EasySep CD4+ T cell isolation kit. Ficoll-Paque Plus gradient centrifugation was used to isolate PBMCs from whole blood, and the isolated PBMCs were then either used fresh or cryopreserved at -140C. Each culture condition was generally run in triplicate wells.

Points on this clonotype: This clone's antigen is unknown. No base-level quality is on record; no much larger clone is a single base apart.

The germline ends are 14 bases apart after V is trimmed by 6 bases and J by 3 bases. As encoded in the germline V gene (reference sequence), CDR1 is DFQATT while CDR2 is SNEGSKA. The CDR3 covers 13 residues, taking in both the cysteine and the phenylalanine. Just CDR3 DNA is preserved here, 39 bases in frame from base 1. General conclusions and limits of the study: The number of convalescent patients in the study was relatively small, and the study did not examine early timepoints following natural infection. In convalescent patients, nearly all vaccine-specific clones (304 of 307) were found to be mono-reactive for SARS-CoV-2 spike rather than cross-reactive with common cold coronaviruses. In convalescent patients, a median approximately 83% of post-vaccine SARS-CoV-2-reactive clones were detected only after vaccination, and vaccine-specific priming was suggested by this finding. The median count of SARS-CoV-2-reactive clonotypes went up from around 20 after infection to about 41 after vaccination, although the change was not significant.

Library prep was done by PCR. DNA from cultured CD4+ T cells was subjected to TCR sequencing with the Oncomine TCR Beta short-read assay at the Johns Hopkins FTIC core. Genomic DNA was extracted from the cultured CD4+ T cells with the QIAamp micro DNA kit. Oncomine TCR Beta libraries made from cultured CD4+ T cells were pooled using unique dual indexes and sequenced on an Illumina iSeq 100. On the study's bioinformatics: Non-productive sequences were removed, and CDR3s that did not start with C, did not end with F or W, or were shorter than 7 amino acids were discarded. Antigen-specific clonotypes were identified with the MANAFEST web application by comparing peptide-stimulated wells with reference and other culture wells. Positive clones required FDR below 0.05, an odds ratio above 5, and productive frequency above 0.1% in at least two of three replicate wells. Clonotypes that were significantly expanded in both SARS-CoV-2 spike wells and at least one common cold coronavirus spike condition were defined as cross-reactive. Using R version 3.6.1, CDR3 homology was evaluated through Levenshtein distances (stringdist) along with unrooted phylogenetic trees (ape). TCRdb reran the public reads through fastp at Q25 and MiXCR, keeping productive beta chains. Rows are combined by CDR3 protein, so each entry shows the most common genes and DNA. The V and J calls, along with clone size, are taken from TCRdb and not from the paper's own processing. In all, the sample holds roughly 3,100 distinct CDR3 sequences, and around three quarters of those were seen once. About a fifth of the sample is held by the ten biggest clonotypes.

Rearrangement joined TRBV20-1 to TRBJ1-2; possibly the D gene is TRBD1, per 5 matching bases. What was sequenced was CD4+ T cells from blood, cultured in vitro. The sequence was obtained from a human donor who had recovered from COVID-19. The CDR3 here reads CSASVGTDYGYTF. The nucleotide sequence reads TGCAGTGCGAGCGTAGGGACTGACTATGGCTACACCTTC.